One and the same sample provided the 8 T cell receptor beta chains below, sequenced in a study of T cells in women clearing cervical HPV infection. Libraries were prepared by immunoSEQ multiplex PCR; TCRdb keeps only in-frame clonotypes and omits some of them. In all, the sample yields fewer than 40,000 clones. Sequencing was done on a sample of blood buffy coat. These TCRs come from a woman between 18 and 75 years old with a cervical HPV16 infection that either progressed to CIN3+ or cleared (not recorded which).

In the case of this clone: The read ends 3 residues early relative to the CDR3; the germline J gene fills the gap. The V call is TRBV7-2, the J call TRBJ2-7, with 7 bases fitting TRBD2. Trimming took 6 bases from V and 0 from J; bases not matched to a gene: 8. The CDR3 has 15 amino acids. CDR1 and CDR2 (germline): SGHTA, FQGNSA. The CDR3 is CASRSAGTISYEQYF. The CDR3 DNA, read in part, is TGTGCCAGCAGATCTGCCGGGACTATCTCCTACGAG.

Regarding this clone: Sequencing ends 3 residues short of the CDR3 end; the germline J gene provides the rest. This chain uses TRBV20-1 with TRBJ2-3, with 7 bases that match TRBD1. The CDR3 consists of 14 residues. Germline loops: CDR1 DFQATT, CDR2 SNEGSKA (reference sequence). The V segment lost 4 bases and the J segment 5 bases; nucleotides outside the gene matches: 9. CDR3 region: CSAIDTGAKDTQYF. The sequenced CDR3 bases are TGCAGTGCTATAGATACAGGGGCGAAAGATACG.

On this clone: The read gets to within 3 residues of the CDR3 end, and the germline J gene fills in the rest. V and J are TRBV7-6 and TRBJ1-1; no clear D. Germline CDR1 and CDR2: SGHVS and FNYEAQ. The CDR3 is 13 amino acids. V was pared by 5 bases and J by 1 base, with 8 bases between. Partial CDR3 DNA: TGTGCCAGCAGCGTACGACAGAACACTGAA. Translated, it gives CASSVRQNTE. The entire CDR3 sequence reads CASSVRQNTEAFF.

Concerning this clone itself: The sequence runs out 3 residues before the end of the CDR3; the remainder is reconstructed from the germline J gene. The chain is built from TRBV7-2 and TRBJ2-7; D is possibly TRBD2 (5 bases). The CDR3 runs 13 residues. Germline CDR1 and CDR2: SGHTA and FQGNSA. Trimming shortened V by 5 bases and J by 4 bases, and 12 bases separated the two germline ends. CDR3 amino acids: CASSLSEGYEQYF. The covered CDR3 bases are TGTGCCAGCAGCCTTTCTGAGGGTTACGAG.

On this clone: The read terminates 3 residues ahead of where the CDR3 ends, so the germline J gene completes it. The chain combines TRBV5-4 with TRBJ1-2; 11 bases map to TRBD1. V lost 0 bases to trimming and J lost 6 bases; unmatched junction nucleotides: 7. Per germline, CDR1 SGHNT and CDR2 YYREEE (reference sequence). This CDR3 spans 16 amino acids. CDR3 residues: CASSLGLGTGGNGYTF. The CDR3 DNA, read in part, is TGTGCCAGCAGCTTGGGGTTAGGGACAGGGGGAAATGGC.

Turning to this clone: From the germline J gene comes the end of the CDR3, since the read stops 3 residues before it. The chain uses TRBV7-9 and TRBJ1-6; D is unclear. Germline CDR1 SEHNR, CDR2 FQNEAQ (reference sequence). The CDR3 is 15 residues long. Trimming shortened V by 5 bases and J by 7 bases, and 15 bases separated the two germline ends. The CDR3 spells CASSPELNRNSPLHF. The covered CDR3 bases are TGTGCCAGCAGCCCTGAACTGAATCGGAATTCACCC. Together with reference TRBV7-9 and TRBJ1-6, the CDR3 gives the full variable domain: DTGVSQNPRHKITKRGQNVTFRCDPISEHNRLYWYRQTLGQGPEFLTYFQNEAQLEKSRLLSDRFSAERPKGSFSTLEIQRTEQGDSAMYLCASSPELNRNSPLHFGNGTRLTVT.

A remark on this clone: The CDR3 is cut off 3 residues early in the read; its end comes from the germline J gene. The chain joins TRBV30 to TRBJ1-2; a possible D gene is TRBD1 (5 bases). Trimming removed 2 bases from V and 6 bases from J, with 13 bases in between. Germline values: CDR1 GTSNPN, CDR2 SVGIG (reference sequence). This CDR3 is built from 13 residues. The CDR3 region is CAWSSGGFHGYTF. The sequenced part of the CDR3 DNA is TGTGCCTGGAGTTCGGGGGGGTTCCATGGC.

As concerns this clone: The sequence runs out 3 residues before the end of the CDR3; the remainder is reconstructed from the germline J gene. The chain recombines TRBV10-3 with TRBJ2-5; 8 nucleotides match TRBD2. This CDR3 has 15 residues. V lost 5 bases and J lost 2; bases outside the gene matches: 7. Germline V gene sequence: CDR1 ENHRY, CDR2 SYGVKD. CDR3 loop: CAISPGGLGQETQYF. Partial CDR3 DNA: TGTGCCATCAGTCCGGGGGGACTAGGGCAAGAGACC.